These 24 T cell receptor beta chains came from one sample sequenced in a study of cytomegalovirus exposure and HLA in healthy donors (dated by TCRdb to 2017 to 2019). Receptor libraries were prepared by the immunoSEQ multiplex PCR assay. The multiplex PCR relied on a mix of 60 forward primers for TCR Vbeta segments and 13 reverse primers for TCR Jbeta segments. Sourced from immuneACCESS, this table was stored by TCRdb with only in-frame sequences that have V and J called. A share of the clones is absent; for the studies checked, an unresolved V gene accounts for under half, and the remainder has no known explanation. This sample gives some 140,000 clones in total; 74% of them show up just once. The ten top clones hold around 4.1% of the sample. The sample was PBMCs. The receptors here all came from a man younger than 35 in good health and CMV-seropositive.

The sample holds one count of this clone. The chain links TRBV28 to TRBJ2-7, with D possibly TRBD2 on 6 matching bases. CDR1 is MDHEN and CDR2 is SYDVKM in the germline V gene. The V and J ends lost 2 bases and 0 bases respectively, with 11 bases between them. The CDR3 has 15 amino acids. CDR3: CASSLGTASSYEQYF. DNA of the CDR3: TGTGCCAGCAGTTTAGGGACTGCTAGCTCCTACGAGCAGTACTTC.

This chain links TRBV6-6 with TRBJ2-7; weak D call: TRBD2 (6 bases). CDR3 length: 14 residues. With 0 bases removed from V and 2 bases from J, the gap between germline ends came to 8 bases. The germline V gene has CDR1 MNHNY and CDR2 SVGAGI (reference sequence). The CDR3 DNA follows: TGTGCCAGCAGTTACTCGGGGGGTCCCTACGAGCAGTACTTC. This translates into CASSYSGGPYEQYF.

The chain carries TRBV5-1 and TRBJ2-2; possibly TRBD1 for D (5 bases). Trimming stripped 1 base from V and 1 base from J, with 8 bases between. Germline CDR1 and CDR2: SGHRS and YFSETQ. The CDR3 has 15 residues. CDR3 bases: TGCGCCAGCAGCTTGCTCCAGGGGAACACCGGGGAGCTGTTTTTT. This encodes CASSLLQGNTGELFF.

The V call is TRBV5-4, the J call TRBJ2-7, with D uncertain. Trimming took 5 bases from V and 0 from J, leaving 9 bases between them. This CDR3 spans 13 amino acids. The germline gives CDR1 SGHNT, CDR2 YYREEE (reference sequence). The CDR3 nucleotides read TGTGCCAGCAGTGGGCGAAACTCCTACGAGCAGTACTTC. It encodes CASSGRNSYEQYF.

The chain carries TRBV6-1 and TRBJ2-7, with D perhaps TRBD2 (6 bases). Germline lookup yields CDR1 MNHNS and CDR2 SASEGT. V was cut by 10 bases and J by 9 bases, with 25 bases left in between. The CDR3 loop spans 14 amino acids. The CDR3 nucleotides read TGTGCCACCCGAATAGCGGCCCATTCAAGGGGGCAGTACTTC. This encodes CATRIAAHSRGQYF.

This clone appeared a few times. The J gene is TRBJ1-1, the V gene TRBV28, with a weak D call TRBD1 (6 bases). The CDR3 has 14 amino acids. The V and J ends lost 5 bases and 1 base respectively, with 11 bases between them. Per the germline V gene, CDR1 is MDHEN and CDR2 is SYDVKM. The CDR3 protein is CASSTPRGNTEAFF. CDR3 nucleotides: TGTGCCAGCAGTACGCCCAGGGGGAACACTGAAGCTTTCTTT.

J is TRBJ1-6 and V is TRBV4-2; D possibly corresponds to TRBD1 (5 bases). The CDR3 is 15 amino acids. Germline CDR1 LGHNA, CDR2 YNFKEQ. Trimming pared 7 bases from V and 4 bases from J, leaving 14 bases between. The CDR3 loop is CASNSNKGYNSPLHF. The CDR3 region has the DNA TGTGCCAGCAACTCCAACAAGGGGTATAATTCACCCCTCCACTTT.

CDR3 amino acids: CASSPWTGMADTQYF. For the CDR3, the DNA is TGTGCCAGTAGTCCCTGGACAGGGATGGCAGATACGCAGTATTTT. The chain has TRBV19 and TRBJ2-3, with 8 bases identical to TRBD1. Germline V CDR1 and CDR2: LNHDA, SQIVND (reference sequence). The CDR3 is made up of 15 amino acids. V trimming: 5 bases; J trimming: 4 bases; junction bases outside the gene matches: 8.

A remark on this clone: The same CDR3 arises from other DNA sequences in this sample as well. V and J are TRBV9 and TRBJ2-5, with D possibly being TRBD2 (6 bases). Germline V gene lookup returns CDR1 SGDLS and CDR2 YYNGEE. The CDR3 contains 13 residues. V dropped 4 bases and J dropped 5 bases, with 12 bases sitting between them. The CDR3 is CASSRRVRETQYF. The DNA of the CDR3 is TGTGCCAGCAGCCGGAGGGTACGGGAGACCCAGTACTTC.

The genes are TRBV7-9 and TRBJ1-2; D might be TRBD1 (6 bases). V was shortened by 5 bases and J by 3 bases, with 13 bases between the two germline ends. Looked up from germline, CDR1 is SEHNR and CDR2 is FQNEAQ (reference sequence). CDR3 length: 14 amino acids. The CDR3 reads CASSTGTSHYGYTF. CDR3 coding DNA: TGTGCCAGCAGCACCGGGACATCCCACTATGGCTACACCTTC.

The V call is TRBV30, the J call TRBJ2-7, with a tentative D call TRBD2 (7 bases). Germline CDR1 reads GTSNPN; CDR2 reads SVGIG (reference sequence). The CDR3 has 15 residues. Trimming shortened V by 0 bases and J by 2 bases, and 14 bases separated the two germline ends. CDR3 bases: TGTGCCTGGAGTGTACAGGGAGGGGACCCCTACGAGCAGTACTTC. Residues: CAWSVQGGDPYEQYF.

The chain uses TRBV6-4 and TRBJ2-4, with a tentative D call TRBD2 (6 bases). V lost 6 bases and J lost 6, with 18 bases in between. This CDR3 has 15 residues. Germline V gene lookup returns CDR1 MRHNA and CDR2 SNTAGT. The chain's CDR3 is CASSREIGDGNIQYF. The CDR3 DNA follows: TGTGCCAGCAGCCGGGAGATAGGGGACGGAAACATTCAGTACTTC.

The CDR3 region is CASSLPRDSRPYEQYF. CDR3 DNA sequence: TGTGCCAGCAGCCTCCCCCGGGACTCCCGTCCCTACGAGCAGTACTTC. The rearrangement joins TRBV4-2 to TRBJ2-7, with a possible D match to TRBD2 (6 bases). The CDR3 totals 16 residues. In germline, CDR1 is LGHNA, CDR2 YNFKEQ. Trimming took 4 bases from V and 2 from J, leaving 18 bases between them.

The chain's CDR3 is CASSSVREGTEAFF. In nucleotides, the CDR3 is TGTGCCAGCAGTTCCGTCAGGGAGGGGACTGAAGCTTTCTTT. The chain carries TRBV6-5 and TRBJ1-1; D is possibly TRBD1 (5 bases). Germline assignment: CDR1 MNHEY and CDR2 SVGAGI. V lost 4 bases and J lost 5, with 14 bases in between. The CDR3 is 14 amino acids.

A few counts support this clone. This chain links TRBV10-3 with TRBJ2-7, with D possibly matching TRBD2 (6 bases). Germline assignment: CDR1 ENHRY and CDR2 SYGVKD. V gave up 3 bases and J gave up 4 bases, with 13 bases separating them. The CDR3 runs 14 residues. The CDR3 DNA reads as TGTGCCATCAGTGATGAGGGAGGAGGGTACGAGCAGTACTTC. Translation gives CAISDEGGGYEQYF.

The CDR3 loop is CASRDLASGANVLTF. In nucleotides, the CDR3 is TGCGCCAGCAGGGACTTAGCCTCTGGGGCCAACGTCCTGACTTTC. The V gene is TRBV5-1, the J gene TRBJ2-6, with D possibly matching TRBD2 (5 bases). CDR3 length: 15 amino acids. V was clipped by 5 bases and J by 0 bases, with 9 bases between them. CDR1 and CDR2 from the germline V gene are SGHRS and YFSETQ.

Only a few counts were recorded for this clone. The chain joins TRBV6-5 to TRBJ1-2; D is possibly TRBD1 (5 bases). The CDR3 consists of 12 residues. CDR1 and CDR2 from the germline V gene are MNHEY and SVGAGI. Trimming pared 5 bases from V and 6 bases from J, leaving 10 bases between. The CDR3 protein is CASSNGGNGYTF. CDR3 nucleotides: TGTGCCAGCAGTAACGGGGGAAATGGCTACACCTTC.

The CDR3 coding sequence is TGCGCCAGCAGCTTGGGACAGCTTGCTAGCACAGATACGCAGTATTTT. This codes for CASSLGQLASTDTQYF. This rearrangement joins TRBV5-1 to TRBJ2-3, with D possibly matching TRBD1 (5 bases). This CDR3 is 16 amino acids long. Germline values: CDR1 SGHRS, CDR2 YFSETQ. Deletions cut 0 bases from V and 0 bases from J, with 11 bases between. Based on the CDR3 plus reference TRBV5-1 and TRBJ2-3, the full variable domain is KAGVTQTPRYLIKTRGQQVTLSCSPISGHRSVSWYQQTPGQGLQFLFEYFSETQRNKGNFPGRFSGRQFSNSRSEMNVSTLELGDSALYLCASSLGQLASTDTQYFGPGTRLTVL.

The chain has TRBV18 and TRBJ1-3; D is unresolved. Trimming cost V 3 bases and J 1 base, with 7 bases left between them. Germline lookup yields CDR1 KGHSH and CDR2 LQKENI. The CDR3 consists of 14 residues. CDR3 nucleotide sequence: TGTGCCAGCTCACCTACAGCATCTGGAAACACCATATATTTT. It specifies CASSPTASGNTIYF.

The V call is TRBV5-4, the J call TRBJ1-2; 12 bases map to TRBD1. Losses at the gene ends were 4 bases for V and 7 bases for J; bases not matched to a gene: 8. CDR1 and CDR2 from the germline V gene are SGHNT and YYREEE (reference sequence). The CDR3 has 15 amino acids. The CDR3 nucleotides read TGTGCCAGCAGCCCGCGGGACAGGGGGCTTGCTGGCTACACCTTC. Protein product: CASSPRDRGLAGYTF.

The chain joins TRBV27 to TRBJ1-3; possible D gene TRBD1, 5 bases. The CDR3 consists of 12 residues. The germline V gene encodes CDR1 MNHEY and CDR2 SMNVEV (reference sequence). The V and J ends lost 8 bases and 3 bases respectively, with 8 bases between them. The CDR3 spells CASAGFGNTIYF. For the CDR3, the DNA is TGTGCCAGCGCAGGGTTTGGAAACACCATATATTTT.

The chain has TRBV10-3 and TRBJ2-1, with TRBD2 matching over 7 bases. Per germline, CDR1 ENHRY and CDR2 SYGVKD. This CDR3 region has 13 residues. J gave up 5 bases and V 4 bases, and 2 bases lay outside the gene matches. The CDR3 spells CAISGLADNEQFF. CDR3 coding DNA: TGTGCCATCAGTGGACTAGCCGACAATGAGCAGTTCTTC.

V and J are TRBV6-5 and TRBJ1-6, with 7 bases that match TRBD1. CDR1 and CDR2 (germline): MNHEY, SVGAGI. J lost 10 bases, V lost 2 bases, and 8 bases had no gene match. The CDR3 consists of 15 residues. The CDR3 DNA follows: TGTGCCAGCAGTTACACAAATACAGGGGAATCACCCCTCCACTTT. It is translated as CASSYTNTGESPLHF.

The CDR3 DNA reads TGTGCCAGCAGTGTCAGTACAGGGGGGGAGGCCAAAAACATTCAGTACTTC. It yields the protein CASSVSTGGEAKNIQYF. V usage is TRBV6-1 and J usage is TRBJ2-4; the D gene is possibly TRBD1 (8 bases). Germline lookup yields CDR1 MNHNS and CDR2 SASEGT. Trimming left V 4 bases short and J 1 base short, with 17 bases between. The CDR3 covers 17 residues.